This T cell receptor (beta chain) was documented in a study of T cells after yellow fever vaccination. Study-level information: Fractions containing few cells were prepared with SMART-Seq v4 Ultra Low Input. General study results and limits: Contamination by abundant bulk-population clonotypes could be present in FACS-sorted repertoires. It was the secondary response that reached its peak faster, day 5 versus 15, but it was weaker.

TCRdb re-called the 5' RACE reads with MiXCR, one entry per CDR3 protein. The sample lists around 330,000 distinct CDR3 sequences, approximately 3.9% occurring once. The CDR3 has 13 residues. V was clipped by 11 bases and J by 4 bases, with 15 bases between them. Germline CDR1 and CDR2: SNHLY and FYNNEI. This clonotype was counted ten times or more. Its antigen remains unidentified. The chain is built from TRBV2 and TRBJ2-1, with unresolved D. The sequencing used PBMCs, collected on the day of the yellow fever booster vaccination. This clonotype was obtained from a young man who received the YFV17D yellow fever vaccine. CDR3: CAARRRVYNEQFF. The CDR3, as DNA: TGTGCCGCCCGGCGACGGGTGTACAATGAGCAGTTCTTC.